This T cell receptor beta chain was sequenced during a study of OX40 agonist ivuxolimab in advanced cancers. About the study as a whole: Ivuxolimab was a fully human IgG2 agonistic monoclonal antibody targeting the costimulatory receptor OX40 (CD134). The point of sequencing TCRbeta in the periphery was to test whether ivuxolimab changed TCR sequence diversity and drove clonal T-cell expansion. Prior anti-PD-1, anti-PD-L1 or anti-CTLA-4 therapy was permitted, and checkpoint inhibitors had been received by about 44% of dose-escalation patients. In the dose-escalation cohort, nearly 85% of patients were male, and the mean age was approximately 60 years with a range of about 20 to 80. Of the approximately 54 dose-escalation patients, hepatocellular carcinoma was present in around 19, melanoma in about 15, renal cell carcinoma in 9 and head and neck cancer in 9. Partial responses occurred in three dose-escalation patients, of whom one had hepatocellular carcinoma and two had cutaneous melanoma. Intravenous ivuxolimab was administered to patients every 2 weeks at six dose levels: 0.01, 0.1, 0.3, 1.5, 3 and 10 mg/kg. The paper describes the monotherapy dose-escalation part (N ≈ 50 patients) of the phase I trial of ivuxolimab. General study outcomes and caveats: The antigen specificity of the clonally expanded peripheral T cells was not determined. On average, CD8+ T cells showed more expanded clones than CD4+ T cells after ivuxolimab. At doses from 0.1 to 3.0 mg/kg, clonal expansion was seen in both CD4+ and CD8+ blood T cells between baseline and week 6. Low levels of normalized T-cell clonal expansion were also seen in some patients who did not respond. In partial responders in the 0.1-3.0 mg/kg groups, normalized peripheral clonal expansion was found to be among the lowest, especially among CD8+ T cells.

To sequence the TCRbeta CDR3 region, genomic DNA was isolated from the sorted cells. The immunoSEQ Assay was used for sequencing of TCRbeta CDR3 regions. TCRdb's version of the immuneACCESS table is confined to in-frame rearrangements and falls short of the full clone set. An unresolved V gene accounts for under half of the shortfall where checked; the remainder is of unknown origin. The sample profile shows some 150,000 clones; approximately 94% of them were found once. In total, the top ten clones hold approximately 0.99% of the sample. Patients with autoimmune disease history or receiving systemic immunosuppression were excluded from the trial. Peripheral blood for TCR sequencing was collected from all dose cohorts at baseline, on cycle 4 day 1, and on cycle 7 day 1. The samples were taken from a phase I, first-in-human, multicenter, open-label dose-escalation trial of ivuxolimab. Adults with locally advanced or metastatic melanoma, renal cell carcinoma, hepatocellular carcinoma or head and neck squamous cell carcinoma were enrolled in the trial. Before TCR sequencing, CD4+ T cells and CD8+ T cells from peripheral blood were sorted into separate populations.

In the case of this clone: Its antigen is still unknown. Per-base quality was not reported, and no clone a single base away is much larger than it. Other DNA sequences of this sample code for an identical CDR3.

The germline V gene supplies CDR1 SGDLS and CDR2 YYNGEE. Unmatched junction bases come to 6, with V trimmed by 4 bases and J by 1 base. The CDR3 contains 15 residues, cysteine and phenylalanine counted. Only CDR3 DNA is held: 45 bases, read in frame from base 1. The material sequenced was CD4+ or CD8+ T cells sorted from blood, taken in a trial of the OX40 agonist ivuxolimab. The chain joins TRBV9 to TRBJ2-7, with 9 middle bases fitting TRBD1. The source is an adult with an advanced solid tumor such as melanoma, head and neck, liver or kidney cancer. The nucleotides read TGTGCCAGCAGCCCGCTTGGACAGGGGTCCTACGAGCAGTACTTC. Its protein is CASSPLGQGSYEQYF.